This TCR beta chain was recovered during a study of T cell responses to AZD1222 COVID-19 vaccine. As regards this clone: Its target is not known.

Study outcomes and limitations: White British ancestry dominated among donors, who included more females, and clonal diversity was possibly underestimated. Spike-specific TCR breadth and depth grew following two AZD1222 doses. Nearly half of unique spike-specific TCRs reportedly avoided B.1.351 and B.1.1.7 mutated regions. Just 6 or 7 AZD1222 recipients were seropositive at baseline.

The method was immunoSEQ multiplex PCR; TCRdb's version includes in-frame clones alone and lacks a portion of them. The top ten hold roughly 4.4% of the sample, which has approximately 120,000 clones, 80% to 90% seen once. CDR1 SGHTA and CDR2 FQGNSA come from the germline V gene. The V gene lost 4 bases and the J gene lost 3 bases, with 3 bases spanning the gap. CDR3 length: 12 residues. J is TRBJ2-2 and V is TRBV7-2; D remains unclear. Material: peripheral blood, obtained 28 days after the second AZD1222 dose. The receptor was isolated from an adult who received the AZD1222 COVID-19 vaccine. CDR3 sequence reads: CASSSYTGELFF. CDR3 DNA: TGTGCCAGCAGCTCTTACACCGGGGAGCTGTTTTTT.